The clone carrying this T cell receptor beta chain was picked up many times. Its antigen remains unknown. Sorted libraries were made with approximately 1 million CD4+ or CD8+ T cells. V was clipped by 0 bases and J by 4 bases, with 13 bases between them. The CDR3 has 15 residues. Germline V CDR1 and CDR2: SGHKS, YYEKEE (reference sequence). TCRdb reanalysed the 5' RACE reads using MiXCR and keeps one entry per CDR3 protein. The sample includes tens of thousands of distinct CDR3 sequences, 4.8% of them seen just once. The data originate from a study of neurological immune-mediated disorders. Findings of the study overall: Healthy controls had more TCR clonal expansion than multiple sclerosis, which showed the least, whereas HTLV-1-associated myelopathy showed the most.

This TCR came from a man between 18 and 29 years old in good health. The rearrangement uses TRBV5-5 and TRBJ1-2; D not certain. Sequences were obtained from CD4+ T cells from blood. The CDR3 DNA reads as TGTGCCAGCAGCTTGGAGGCAGCTTTCTCCTATGGCTACACCTTC. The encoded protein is CASSLEAAFSYGYTF.